One and the same sample provided the 30 T cell receptor beta chains below, sequenced in a study of cytomegalovirus exposure and HLA in healthy donors. A multiplex PCR was run with 60 Vbeta primers and 13 Jbeta primers. TCRdb's copy holds only in-frame clones and misses some; the assay was immunoSEQ multiplex PCR. Among about 100,000 clones listed, 75% were seen once. Sequencing used PBMCs. The receptors stem from a woman between 18 and 29 years old in good health and CMV-seropositive.

This clone turned up a few times. This chain joins TRBV6-4 and TRBJ2-1, with D possibly matching TRBD2 (6 bases). The CDR3 loop spans 15 amino acids. V lost 3 bases to trimming and J lost 7 bases, with 16 bases between them. Germline assignment: CDR1 MRHNA and CDR2 SNTAGT. The CDR3 sequence: CASSEEGTSPNEQFF. DNA for the CDR3: TGTGCCAGCAGTGAGGAGGGGACCTCGCCTAATGAGCAGTTCTTC.

V usage is TRBV6-6 and J usage is TRBJ1-2; 7 positions agree with TRBD1. Germline assignment: CDR1 MNHNY and CDR2 SVGAGI (reference sequence). The V segment lost 8 bases and the J segment 0 bases; nucleotides outside the gene matches: 3. CDR3 length: 13 amino acids. CDR3 sequence (DNA): TGTGCCAGCGATACAGGGGCTAACTATGGCTACACCTTC. It yields the protein CASDTGANYGYTF.

This chain uses TRBV6-1 with TRBJ2-3; 7 nucleotides align to TRBD2. J lost 4 bases, V lost 6 bases, and 7 bases had no gene match. CDR3 length equals 14 residues. From germline, CDR1 is MNHNS and CDR2 SASEGT. CDR3 amino acids: CASRRAGAPDTQYF. CDR3 DNA: TGTGCCAGCAGAAGGGCGGGAGCCCCAGATACGCAGTATTTT.

CDR3 residues: CASSLGTQNTEAFF. CDR3 in DNA: TGTGCCAGCAGCCTAGGGACACAGAACACTGAAGCTTTCTTT. The chain is built from TRBV7-9 and TRBJ1-1; weak D call: TRBD1 (6 bases). CDR1 and CDR2 from the germline V gene are SEHNR and FQNEAQ (reference sequence). With 5 bases removed from V and 1 base from J, the gap between germline ends came to 11 bases. The length of the CDR3 is 14 residues.

Worth noting for this clone: In the same sample, other DNA sequences code for this CDR3. V gene TRBV11-1 combines with J gene TRBJ2-5; TRBD2 is a possible D gene (5 bases). This CDR3 spans 14 amino acids. With 3 bases removed from V and 3 bases from J, the gap between germline ends came to 11 bases. Germline V gene sequence: CDR1 SGHAT, CDR2 FQDESV (reference sequence). The CDR3 region has the DNA TGTGCCAGCAGCTTCCAGCGGCGGGAAGAGACCCAGTACTTC. Protein sequence: CASSFQRREETQYF.

About this clone itself: At one boundary the junction diverges from the germline segment, which might be a read error. This chain connects TRBV7-9 to TRBJ2-7; TRBD1 aligns across 7 bases. Per the germline V gene, CDR1 is SEHNR and CDR2 is FQNEAQ (reference sequence). The CDR3 loop spans 14 amino acids. The CDR3 loop reads CASSPGQAVYEQCF. The CDR3 nucleotides read TGTGCCAGCAGCCCCGGACAGGCGGTCTACGAGCAGTGCTTC. Supplemented by reference TRBV7-9 and TRBJ2-7, the full variable domain reads DTGVSQNPRHKITKRGQNVTFRCDPISEHNRLYWYRQTLGQGPEFLTYFQNEAQLEKSRLLSDRFSAERPKGSFSTLEIQRTEQGDSAMYLCASSPGQAVYEQCFGPGTRLTVT.

The chain recombines TRBV7-9 with TRBJ1-4; D is perhaps TRBD1 (6 bases). Germline values: CDR1 SEHNR, CDR2 FQNEAQ (reference sequence). The CDR3 covers 16 residues. With 1 base removed from V and 8 bases from J, the gap between germline ends came to 17 bases. CDR3 in DNA: TGTGCCAGCAGCTTAGTACCAGGAGGGGGGGAGGAAAAACTGTTTTTT. Translating it yields CASSLVPGGGEEKLFF.

This chain uses TRBV7-2 with TRBJ2-2; D is possibly TRBD1 (5 bases). Germline CDR1 and CDR2: SGHTA and FQGNSA. The CDR3 has 16 residues. V was cut by 7 bases and J by 4 bases, with 19 bases left in between. This chain's CDR3 is CASTQGRPTPTGELFF. CDR3 sequence (DNA): TGTGCCAGCACTCAGGGAAGGCCCACCCCCACCGGGGAGCTGTTTTTT.

The chain combines TRBV7-6 with TRBJ2-5; 7 bases fit TRBD1. The CDR3 is made up of 15 amino acids. V lost 1 base to trimming and J lost 1 base; unmatched junction nucleotides: 3. Germline-derived CDR1 and CDR2 are SGHVS and FNYEAQ. The DNA of the CDR3 is TGTGCCAGCAGCTTAGGGGGGACAGCCCAAGAGACCCAGTACTTC. This gives the protein CASSLGGTAQETQYF.

This rearrangement joins TRBV4-1 to TRBJ2-5; 9 bases line up with TRBD1. Germline V gene data show CDR1 as MGHRA and CDR2 as YSYEKL. V gave up 5 bases and J gave up 5 bases; unmatched junction bases: 9. The CDR3 sequence is 15 residues long. The CDR3 DNA reads as TGCGCCAGCAGCTTGGGACAGGGCCGAGCGGAGACCCAGTACTTC. This sequence encodes CASSLGQGRAETQYF.

The chain recombines TRBV9 with TRBJ2-7; TRBD2 matches at 7 bases. Germline CDR1 is SGDLS and CDR2 is YYNGEE. This CDR3 is 11 amino acids long. DNA of the CDR3: TGTGTCTCGTCGCGGGAGACCGAGCAGTACTTC. Protein product: CVSSRETEQYF.

V gene TRBV19 combines with J gene TRBJ2-1; the D gene is possibly TRBD2 (6 bases). This CDR3 spans 16 amino acids. Germline assignment: CDR1 LNHDA and CDR2 SQIVND (reference sequence). V dropped 2 bases and J dropped 0 bases, with 11 bases sitting between them. CDR3 sequence (DNA): TGTGCCAGTAGTATACCAGCGGGCCTCTCCTACAATGAGCAGTTCTTC. Translating it yields CASSIPAGLSYNEQFF.

This clone has just a few counts. The rearrangement uses TRBV7-2 and TRBJ2-5; weak D call: TRBD2 (6 bases). Germline CDR1 reads SGHTA; CDR2 reads FQGNSA. V lost 5 bases and J lost 1, with 11 bases in between. This CDR3 has 14 amino acids. The CDR3, as DNA: TGTGCCAGCAGCCCGGAGGGGTTCCAAGAGACCCAGTACTTC. Residues: CASSPEGFQETQYF.

This chain connects TRBV6-6 to TRBJ2-3; D is possibly TRBD1 (6 bases). This CDR3 is 14 amino acids long. The germline V gene has CDR1 MNHNY and CDR2 SVGAGI (reference sequence). The V and J ends lost 7 bases and 1 base respectively, with 12 bases between them. Here the CDR3 DNA reads TGTGCCAGCAAGAGGGGGAGTGGCACAGATACGCAGTATTTT. Translation gives CASKRGSGTDTQYF.

The rearrangement links TRBV7-2 to TRBJ2-7, with 13 bases lining up with TRBD2. Germline V gene data show CDR1 as SGHTA and CDR2 as FQGNSA. The CDR3 totals 16 residues. Losses at the gene ends were 3 bases for V and 2 bases for J; bases not matched to a gene: 4. The DNA of the CDR3 is TGTGCCAGCAGCTTTGCCGGGACTAGCGGGGCCTACGAGCAGTACTTC. Protein product: CASSFAGTSGAYEQYF. The variable domain in full, with the rest retrieved from reference TRBV7-2 and TRBJ2-7, is GAGVSQSPSNKVTEKGKDVELRCDPISGHTALYWYRQSLGQGLEFLIYFQGNSAPDKSGLPSDRFSAERTGGSVSTLTIQRTQQEDSAVYLCASSFAGTSGAYEQYFGPGTRLTVT.

The chain is built from TRBV30 and TRBJ2-1; no reliable D call. V was trimmed by 4 bases and J by 2 bases, leaving 6 bases between them. This CDR3 contains 12 residues. Per the germline V gene, CDR1 is GTSNPN and CDR2 is SVGIG (reference sequence). DNA of the CDR3: TGTGCCTGGACAAATCCCTACAATGAGCAGTTCTTC. Protein sequence: CAWTNPYNEQFF.

The chain joins TRBV6-5 to TRBJ1-2; D is possibly TRBD1 (6 bases). V was clipped by 5 bases and J by 8 bases, with 21 bases between them. CDR1 is MNHEY and CDR2 is SVGAGI in the germline V gene. This CDR3 is built from 15 residues. The CDR3 nucleotides read TGTGCCAGCAGTCGCCTCGTTGAAGGGGGGGGCGGCTACACCTTC. This encodes CASSRLVEGGGGYTF.

On this clone: One end of the junction fails to match germline, which may point to a read error. The gene calls are TRBV7-9 and TRBJ1-3; D gene ambiguous. The V gene's germline CDR1 is SEHNR and CDR2 FQNEAQ (reference sequence). The CDR3 consists of 15 residues. CDR3 bases: TGTGCCAGCAGCTTAGCCGGTCAGACTGGAAAAACCATATATTTT. Its translation: CASSLAGQTGKTIYF.

This sequence joins TRBV5-1 and TRBJ2-7; D might be TRBD2 (5 bases). This CDR3 is built from 17 residues. Germline V gene lookup returns CDR1 SGHRS and CDR2 YFSETQ. Trimming shortened V by 5 bases and J by 4 bases, and 25 bases separated the two germline ends. CDR3 region: CASRGRVAGAGEYEQYF. In nucleotides, the CDR3 is TGCGCCAGCAGGGGGAGAGTAGCCGGAGCTGGGGAGTACGAGCAGTACTTC.

The chain joins TRBV7-9 to TRBJ1-2; no definite D call. Per germline, CDR1 SEHNR and CDR2 FQNEAQ (reference sequence). V was cut by 4 bases and J by 4 bases, with 22 bases left in between. There are 17 residues in the CDR3. This CDR3 is CASSSSLVGSVIYGYTF. DNA for the CDR3: TGTGCCAGCAGCTCGTCTCTGGTTGGCAGTGTGATCTATGGCTACACCTTC.

About this clone itself: One junction end disagrees with the germline gene, perhaps due to a read error. This chain joins TRBV7-7 and TRBJ2-5; D unresolved. Germline assignment: CDR1 SSHAT and CDR2 FNYEAQ (reference sequence). The CDR3 sequence is 14 residues long. The CDR3 nucleotides are TGTGCTAGCAGCTTAAGTCACGGTCAAGAGACCCAGTACTTC. It yields the protein CASSLSHGQETQYF.

This clone has just one count. The chain joins TRBV7-8 to TRBJ1-1, with 9 bases fitting TRBD1. Trimming at V came to 4 bases and at J to 1 base, leaving 4 bases not matched to a gene. The CDR3 length is 15 residues. Germline CDR1 and CDR2: SGHVS and FQNEAQ. The CDR3 protein is CASSSRQGGNTEAFF. DNA of the CDR3: TGTGCCAGCAGCTCCAGACAGGGGGGGAACACTGAAGCTTTCTTT.

This chain links TRBV19 with TRBJ1-5; D is perhaps TRBD1 (5 bases). There are 12 residues in the CDR3. V was pared by 10 bases and J by 2 bases, with 9 bases between. Germline values: CDR1 LNHDA, CDR2 SQIVND (reference sequence). CDR3 nucleotide sequence: TGTGCCATCGGGGGGGGCAATCAGCCCCAGCATTTT. It codes for CAIGGGNQPQHF.

The chain is built from TRBV27 and TRBJ2-7; TRBD2 is a possible D gene (6 bases). Trimming stripped 5 bases from V and 3 bases from J, with 8 bases between. The CDR3 totals 12 residues. Germline V gene lookup returns CDR1 MNHEY and CDR2 SMNVEV (reference sequence). CDR3: CASSGGSYEQYF. In DNA, the CDR3 is TGTGCCAGCAGTGGGGGGAGCTACGAGCAGTACTTC.

This clone was counted ten times or more. The same CDR3 can be traced to other DNA sequences in this sample. The chain has TRBV19 and TRBJ1-5; TRBD1 aligns across 11 bases. The CDR3 runs 15 residues. Germline CDR1 is LNHDA and CDR2 is SQIVND (reference sequence). Trimming took 4 bases from V and 4 from J; bases not matched to a gene: 3. The CDR3: CASSKDRGRNQPQHF. The CDR3 coding sequence is TGTGCCAGTAGTAAGGACAGGGGGCGAAATCAGCCCCAGCATTTT.

This sequence joins TRBV7-8 and TRBJ2-7; 13 bases map to TRBD2. Trimming removed 5 bases from V and 5 bases from J; junction bases left unmatched: 6. The germline gives CDR1 SGHVS, CDR2 FQNEAQ. The CDR3 is made up of 15 amino acids. The DNA of the CDR3 is TGTGCCAGCAGCCGGACTAGCGGGAGCGGTAACGAGCAGTACTTC. Protein sequence: CASSRTSGSGNEQYF. The full variable domain, rest sourced from reference TRBV7-8 and TRBJ2-7, is GAGVSQSPRYKVAKRGQDVALRCDPISGHVSLFWYQQALGQGPEFLTYFQNEAQLDKSGLPSDRFFAERPEGSVSTLKIQRTQQEDSAVYLCASSRTSGSGNEQYFGPGTRLTVT.

Only a few counts were recorded for this clone. The rearrangement joins TRBV15 to TRBJ1-1; TRBD1 might be the D (5 bases). V lost 3 bases, J lost 6 bases, and 11 bases lay in between. The CDR3 totals 13 residues. CDR1 is LNHNV, CDR2 YYDKDF, per germline (reference sequence). Here the CDR3 reads CATSSWGGAEAFF. In DNA form, the CDR3 reads TGTGCCACCAGCAGCTGGGGGGGGGCTGAAGCTTTCTTT.

The table lists this clone with a count of one. The J gene is TRBJ2-2, the V gene TRBV7-2, with 9 bases identical to TRBD2. CDR3 length: 16 amino acids. The germline CDR1 and CDR2 sequences are SGHTA and FQGNSA. The trim removed 0 bases at V and 7 bases at J, leaving 6 bases unmatched. The CDR3 DNA follows: TGTGCCAGCAGCTTAGCGCTAGCGGGGCTCATCGGGGAGCTGTTTTTT. Encoded protein: CASSLALAGLIGELFF.

The rearrangement uses TRBV30 and TRBJ1-1; D remains unclear. The V gene's germline CDR1 is GTSNPN and CDR2 SVGIG (reference sequence). This CDR3 comprises 11 residues. Trimming took off 3 bases at V and 7 bases at J, with 9 bases between the two ends. The CDR3 region is CAWRASREAFF. DNA for the CDR3: TGTGCCTGGAGAGCTTCGCGTGAAGCTTTCTTT. Supplemented by reference TRBV30 and TRBJ1-1, the full variable domain reads SQTIHQWPATLVQPVGSPLSLECTVEGTSNPNLYWYRQAAGRGLQLLFYSVGIGQISSEVPQNLSASRPQDRQFILSSKKLLLSDSGFYLCAWRASREAFFGQGTRLTVV.

This chain joins TRBV28 and TRBJ1-5; D is undetermined. The CDR3 covers 14 residues. Germline values: CDR1 MDHEN, CDR2 SYDVKM. V was trimmed by 4 bases and J by 1 base, leaving 8 bases between them. CDR3 sequence (DNA): TGTGCCAGCAGTTCCTCGCGGAGCAATCAGCCCCAGCATTTT. This translates into CASSSSRSNQPQHF.